Sequencing of this T cell receptor beta chain was carried out in a study of CD8 T cells in ankylosing spondylitis. TCRdb re-derived calls from the 5' RACE reads in MiXCR, one entry per CDR3 protein. Of about 240,000 distinct CDR3 sequences in the sample, around 9.1% were seen once. There are many counts of this clonotype. The CDR3 spans 17 residues. Trimming removed 5 bases at V and 8 bases at J, with 24 bases between. Germline V gene sequence: CDR1 MGHDK, CDR2 SYGVNS. This chain joins TRBV25-1 and TRBJ2-2, with D possibly TRBD2 on 6 matching bases. The receptor's source is a male donor with ankylosing spondylitis or in good health (not recorded which). The sample was blood, either unsorted or a sorted T cell fraction (not recorded which). DNA for the CDR3: TGTGCCAGCAGTCCCCCTACTAGCAGGGCGATTGGAGGGGAGCTGTTTTTT. It codes for CASSPPTSRAIGGELFF.